This record looks at one TCR beta chain sequence and its context. Its specificity is not known. Together with a sample-barcoded 5' primer, a J-beta primer mix was included in a second PCR lasting roughly 6 to 12 cycles. TCRdb redid the calling of the 5' RACE reads with MiXCR, one entry per CDR3 protein. This table has over 1,500,000 distinct CDR3 sequences, about two fifths appearing once. This specimen comes from a study of blood T cells in healthy people across ages. Study outcomes and limitations: Diversity of TCR beta correlated strongly with naive T cell percentage.

Trimming removed 0 bases from V and 2 bases from J, with 11 bases in between. The germline gives CDR1 DFQATT, CDR2 SNEGSKA (reference sequence). This CDR3 is 15 amino acids long. Sequenced: blood. The V and J genes are TRBV20-1 and TRBJ1-5, with D perhaps matching TRBD1 (5 bases). The clonotype was recovered from a human donor in good health. This CDR3 reads CSARDRGRGNQPQHF. The CDR3, as DNA: TGCAGTGCTAGAGATCGGGGGAGGGGCAATCAGCCCCAGCATTTT.